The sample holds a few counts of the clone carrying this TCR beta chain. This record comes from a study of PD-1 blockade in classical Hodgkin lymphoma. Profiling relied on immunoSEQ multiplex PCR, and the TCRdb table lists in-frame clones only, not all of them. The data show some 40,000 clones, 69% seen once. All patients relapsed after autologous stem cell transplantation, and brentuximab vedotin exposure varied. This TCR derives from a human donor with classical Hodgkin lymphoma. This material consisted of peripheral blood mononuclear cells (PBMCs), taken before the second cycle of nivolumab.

In nucleotides, the CDR3 is TGTGCCAGCAGCTTAGCGCCGCCGACCTCTGGAAACACCATATATTTT. This encodes CASSLAPPTSGNTIYF. V is TRBV7-2 and J is TRBJ1-3; no reliable D call. The CDR3 is 16 residues long. Trimming removed 0 bases from V and 0 bases from J, with 9 bases in between. Germline CDR1 SGHTA, CDR2 FQGNSA.